The source of this TCR beta chain is a study of cytotoxic CD8 clonotypes in ibrutinib-treated CLL. For the study at large: Enrolment comprised roughly 11 relapsed/refractory and approximately 16 treatment-naive patients; under 18 were IGHV unmutated.

The protocol was immunoSEQ multiplex PCR, while the TCRdb copy is restricted to in-frame clones and leaves out a portion. The sample carries 110,000 to 150,000 clones, 75% to 95% recorded once. As concerns this clone: What it binds is unknown.

Findings and limits, study-wide: Higher clonality was seen at ibrutinib response and a return toward baseline at progression. Baseline levels of clonality went above those of age-matched healthy donors and moved with circulating CD8+ T-cell counts.

The sequence derives from a human donor with chronic lymphocytic leukemia. Here the sequenced sample was PBMCs, taken after 12 months of ibrutinib treatment.

The DNA for the CDR3 is TGTGCCAGCAGCTCGTACCGGGATACGCAGTATTTT. Its translation: CASSSYRDTQYF. J is TRBJ2-3 and V is TRBV5-4; D gene unclear. The germline V and J ends were trimmed by 3 bases and 6 bases, with 8 bases remaining between them. Germline V gene lookup returns CDR1 SGHNT and CDR2 YYREEE (reference sequence). The CDR3 is made up of 12 amino acids.